This T cell receptor beta chain was captured by sequencing in a study of T cell repertoires in cytomegalovirus infection. Study in general: Epitope selection comprised recently identified HLA-C-restricted CMV epitopes and well-studied HLA-B-restricted CMV epitopes.

MiXCR, applied by TCRdb to the reads, yields one record per CDR3 protein. This table has some 270,000 distinct CDR3 sequences, 20% to 25% appearing once. Comments on this clonotype: Its specificity is unknown.

Germline V gene data show CDR1 as SGHKS and CDR2 as YYEKEE (reference sequence). The CDR3 length is 21 residues. The V segment lost 2 bases and the J segment 8 bases; nucleotides outside the gene matches: 22. This sequence joins TRBV5-5 and TRBJ2-1; 13 bases align to TRBD2. This sample comprised cultured PBMCs, obtained from culture after CMV antigen stimulation. This sequence was found in a human donor in good health (CMV status not recorded). Some clones in this sample may be carry-over from other donors' samples. The CDR3 loop reads CASSLIMRPKVTSGRADEQFF. CDR3 DNA sequence: TGTGCCAGCAGCTTAATTATGAGACCCAAGGTTACTAGCGGGAGGGCCGATGAGCAGTTCTTC.